These 23 T cell receptor beta chains were sequenced from one sample in a study of Graves' ophthalmopathy and Graves' hyperthyroidism. Beta-chain TCR CDR3 regions were amplified from RNA transcripts. The first-round RT-PCR employed HTBI primers together with the Qiagen OneStep RT-PCR kit. A multiplex PCR was then performed as the second round. TCRdb re-analysed the multiplex PCR reads in MiXCR, keeping a single row per CDR3 protein. The sample has 600,000 to 950,000 distinct CDR3 sequences; 35% to 50% are singletons. Material: peripheral blood. The receptors come from an adult man with Graves' ophthalmopathy.

This clonotype was observed at least ten times. The chain joins TRBV24-1 to TRBJ2-6; D unresolved. V shed 7 bases and J shed 0 bases, with 6 bases lying between them. Germline assignment: CDR1 KGHDR and CDR2 SFDVKD. The CDR3 runs 14 residues. Here the CDR3 DNA reads TGTGCCACCAGCCCGGGCTCTGGGGCCAACGTCCTGACTTTC. Protein sequence: CATSPGSGANVLTF.

The gene calls are TRBV7-2 and TRBJ1-5; D remains ambiguous. The germline gives CDR1 SGHTA, CDR2 FQGNSA. Trimming pared 5 bases from V and 11 bases from J, leaving 16 bases between. The CDR3 sequence is 13 residues long. The CDR3 bases are TGTGCCAGCAGCGTGGGGAGTCAAGAGACCCAGCATTTT. It specifies CASSVGSQETQHF.

CDR3 loop: CASSFSVMNTEAFF. In nucleotides, the CDR3 is TGCGCCAGCAGCTTTTCTGTCATGAACACTGAAGCTTTCTTT. V gene TRBV5-1 combines with J gene TRBJ1-1, with unresolved D. The germline V and J ends were trimmed by 2 bases and 0 bases, with 8 bases remaining between them. Germline values: CDR1 SGHRS, CDR2 YFSETQ. This CDR3 is 14 amino acids long.

This chain's CDR3 is CASSPREHRVYGYTF. In DNA form, the CDR3 reads TGTGCCAGCTCACCACGGGAGCACAGAGTCTATGGCTACACCTTC. The gene calls are TRBV18 and TRBJ1-2; D remains ambiguous. V gave up 1 base and J gave up 4 bases, with 13 bases separating them. In germline, CDR1 is KGHSH, CDR2 LQKENI. This CDR3 is 15 amino acids long.

V gene TRBV7-9 combines with J gene TRBJ2-2, with D perhaps TRBD2 (6 bases). The CDR3 extends over 14 amino acids. CDR1 and CDR2 (germline): SEHNR, FQNEAQ (reference sequence). V was pared by 6 bases and J by 5 bases, with 13 bases between. The CDR3 bases are TGTGCCAGCAGTTACCCGGGGACTACCGGGGAGCTGTTTTTT. It encodes CASSYPGTTGELFF.

This clonotype was detected a few times. The J gene is TRBJ1-5, the V gene TRBV4-3; D is unclear. The CDR3 runs to 14 residues. Trimming removed 0 bases at V and 7 bases at J, with 10 bases between. CDR1 and CDR2 (germline): LGHNA, YSLEER. CDR3 amino acids: CASSQDTGTQPQHF. In DNA form, the CDR3 reads TGCGCCAGCAGCCAAGATACGGGAACCCAGCCCCAGCATTTT.

The genes are TRBV29-1 and TRBJ2-3; D remains ambiguous. The CDR3 is made up of 15 amino acids. V was trimmed by 7 bases and J by 3 bases, leaving 20 bases between them. CDR1 and CDR2 from the germline V gene are SQVTM and ANQGSEA. CDR3 loop: CSAGLRGSVTDTQYF. CDR3 coding DNA: TGCAGCGCCGGGCTTCGTGGGTCGGTGACAGATACGCAGTATTTT.

Details on this clonotype: A read error is likely, as this CDR3 ends without the conserved phenylalanine or tryptophan. This chain joins TRBV7-9 and TRBJ1-1, with 9 nucleotides matching TRBD1. Germline trimming cut 4 bases from V and 1 base from J; bases unmatched to any gene: 7. CDR1 and CDR2 (germline): SEHNR, FQNEAQ (reference sequence). CDR3 length: 16 amino acids. CDR3 amino acids: CASSSNTGGRNTEAFL. CDR3 bases: TGTGCCAGCAGCTCGAATACAGGGGGCAGGAACACTGAAGCTTTCCTT.

The chain links TRBV9 to TRBJ1-2; D not certain. V was cut by 0 bases and J by 6 bases, with 12 bases left in between. CDR1 and CDR2 (germline): SGDLS, YYNGEE. The CDR3 has 14 amino acids. The CDR3 DNA reads as TGTGCCAGCAGCGTAGGAGGGTTTCCCCATGGCTACACCTTC. Translating gives CASSVGGFPHGYTF.

This clonotype has only a few counts. The genes are TRBV6-5 and TRBJ2-5, with 10 bases that match TRBD2. Germline CDR1 and CDR2: MNHEY and SVGAGI. Trimming removed 7 bases from V and 5 bases from J; junction bases left unmatched: 7. The CDR3 is 14 amino acids. This chain's CDR3 is CASNSGGPGETQYF. CDR3 DNA: TGTGCCAGCAATAGCGGGGGGCCTGGTGAGACCCAGTACTTC.

This clonotype has a handful of counts. The chain recombines TRBV20-1 with TRBJ1-2, with 10 nucleotides matching TRBD1. The germline V gene encodes CDR1 DFQATT and CDR2 SNEGSKA (reference sequence). The CDR3 contains 18 residues. V lost 6 bases and J lost 4; bases outside the gene matches: 20. In DNA, the CDR3 is TGCAGTGCCCCGGGGATGACTGTGGGGACAGGGGACCCCTATGGCTACACCTTC. This encodes CSAPGMTVGTGDPYGYTF.

Only a few counts were recorded for this clonotype. The chain combines TRBV12-3 or TRBV12-4 with TRBJ1-5; unclear D gene. The V and J ends lost 6 bases and 11 bases respectively, with 14 bases between them. This CDR3 is 12 amino acids long. The CDR3 sequence: CASSLGGLSQHF. The CDR3 coding sequence is TGTGCCAGCAGCCTAGGTGGTCTCTCCCAGCATTTT.

The V call is TRBV5-6, the J call TRBJ2-5, with no clear D. The CDR3 totals 15 residues. Between the trimmed V and J ends, which lost 1 base and 5 bases, there was a span of 15 bases. Germline loops: CDR1 SGHDT, CDR2 YYEEEE. The CDR3 nucleotides are TGTGCCAGCAGCTTGCGGGCACTGAGAGTGGAGACCCAGTACTTC. Translation gives CASSLRALRVETQYF. Filled out from reference TRBV5-6 and TRBJ2-5, the complete variable domain reads DAGVTQSPTHLIKTRGQQVTLRCSPKSGHDTVSWYQQALGQGPQFIFQYYEEEERQRGNFPDRFSGHQFPNYSSELNVNALLLGDSALYLCASSLRALRVETQYFGPGTRLLVL.

The chain employs TRBV6-1 and TRBJ1-2, with 9 nucleotides matching TRBD1. The V gene end was trimmed by 10 bases and the J gene end by 4 bases; junction bases not matched to a gene: 1. Germline CDR1 reads MNHNS; CDR2 reads SASEGT. The CDR3 length is 11 residues. The CDR3 DNA sequence: TGTGCCATGACAGGGGGCTATGGCTACACCTTC. Its translation is CAMTGGYGYTF.

There are a few counts of this clonotype. The V and J genes are TRBV20-1 and TRBJ2-7, with 7 bases that match TRBD1. This CDR3 is built from 16 residues. V gave up 4 bases and J gave up 7 bases; unmatched junction bases: 19. Germline V gene sequence: CDR1 DFQATT, CDR2 SNEGSKA (reference sequence). The CDR3 loop is CSANNAWDRVGREQYF. The CDR3 DNA is TGCAGTGCTAACAACGCCTGGGACAGAGTAGGGAGAGAGCAGTACTTC.

This clonotype was observed a single time. CDR3 DNA: TGTGCCAGCAGCCAAGGTGTGGCGTGGAACACTGAAGCTTTCTTT. Translated, it gives CASSQGVAWNTEAFF. The chain employs TRBV7-2 and TRBJ1-1; D unresolved. The germline V and J ends were trimmed by 5 bases and 1 base, with 14 bases remaining between them. CDR3 size: 15 residues. Per the germline V gene, CDR1 is SGHTA and CDR2 is FQGNSA.

This clonotype was counted many times. The chain joins TRBV29-1 to TRBJ1-1, with D possibly matching TRBD1 (5 bases). V dropped 6 bases and J dropped 0 bases, with 17 bases sitting between them. The CDR3 extends over 15 amino acids. The germline V gene encodes CDR1 SQVTM and CDR2 ANQGSEA. The chain's CDR3 is CSVRAPGRLNTEAFF. DNA for the CDR3: TGCAGCGTCCGGGCTCCGGGACGGCTGAACACTGAAGCTTTCTTT.

This clonotype was detected a few times. At one end the junction does not follow the germline gene, possibly because of a read error. V gene TRBV7-2 combines with J gene TRBJ1-2; 8 bases are shared with TRBD1. The CDR3 contains 17 residues. Germline CDR1 and CDR2: SGHTA and FQGNSA. CDR3 in DNA: TGTGCCAGCAGTTTAGTGGTAGGGACAGGTTCTAACTATGGCTACACCTTC. It translates to CASSLVVGTGSNYGYTF.

This clonotype was counted ten times or more. The chain employs TRBV7-2 and TRBJ2-7, with 9 bases that match TRBD2. Germline V gene data show CDR1 as SGHTA and CDR2 as FQGNSA. Trimming cost V 0 bases and J 4 bases; bases outside gene matches: 4. The CDR3 is 15 residues long. DNA of the CDR3: TGTGCCAGCAGCTTAGCGGCTAGCGGGGCTTACGAGCAGTACTTC. Residues: CASSLAASGAYEQYF.

The chain couples TRBV7-8 to TRBJ2-3, with D unresolved. Germline V lookup: CDR1 SGHVS, CDR2 FQNEAQ. Deletions cut 5 bases from V and 1 base from J, with 13 bases between. This CDR3 has 15 residues. The CDR3 DNA sequence: TGTGCCAGCAGCCTAGACTCCGGCGGCACAGATACGCAGTATTTT. Protein: CASSLDSGGTDTQYF.

DNA of the CDR3: TGTGCCAGCACCCGACTCCTTTCGGGATCTGAGACCCAGTACTTC. This encodes CASTRLLSGSETQYF. The chain links TRBV24-1 to TRBJ2-5; TRBD2 is a possible D gene (5 bases). Germline V lookup: CDR1 KGHDR, CDR2 SFDVKD. V dropped 11 bases and J dropped 5 bases, with 23 bases sitting between them. The CDR3 is made up of 15 amino acids.

The rearrangement links TRBV24-1 to TRBJ1-5; 9 nucleotides match TRBD1. The length of the CDR3 is 15 residues. Germline V CDR1 and CDR2: KGHDR, SFDVKD. J gave up 0 bases and V 11 bases, and 7 bases lay outside the gene matches. The CDR3 nucleotides read TGTGCCAGCCGAACAGGGGGCCGTAGCAATCAGCCCCAGCATTTT. Translation gives CASRTGGRSNQPQHF.

This clonotype was recorded many times. The chain couples TRBV20-1 to TRBJ1-2, with D uncertain. V lost 6 bases and J 8 bases, leaving 4 bases between the germline ends. The CDR3 has 8 amino acids. The V gene's germline CDR1 is DFQATT and CDR2 SNEGSKA (reference sequence). In DNA, the CDR3 is TGCAGTGCCCGAGGCTACACCTTC. Translation: CSARGYTF.